This entry lists 5 T cell receptor beta chains sequenced from one sample in a study of PD-L1 blockade in urothelial cancer. Documented time point: pretreatment peripheral blood. Assay: immunoSEQ multiplex PCR; the TCRdb copy retains only in-frame clones and omits some. The sample consists of fewer than 100,000 clones, 85% of them appearing once. Sequenced material: PBMCs, taken around atezolizumab (anti-PD-L1) treatment. These receptors were taken from a man aged 40-55 years with urothelial cancer.

The gene calls are TRBV18 and TRBJ2-3; 10 nucleotides match TRBD2. This CDR3 contains 17 residues. With 4 bases clipped from V and 2 bases from J, the junction kept 9 bases outside the gene matches. Germline loops: CDR1 KGHSH, CDR2 LQKENI. CDR3 region: CASSLLAGEQLTDTQYF. Here the CDR3 DNA reads TGTGCCAGCTCACTTCTAGCGGGGGAACAACTCACAGATACGCAGTATTTT.

This clone came up a few times. The chain combines TRBV30 with TRBJ1-1, with unresolved D. The CDR3 is made up of 13 amino acids. The V end was cut by 0 bases, the J end by 2 bases, with 7 bases between. In germline, CDR1 is GTSNPN, CDR2 SVGIG (reference sequence). CDR3 coding DNA: TGTGCCTGGAGTGTACGGACTAACACTGAAGCTTTCTTT. It is translated as CAWSVRTNTEAFF.

The chain has TRBV10-1 and TRBJ1-4, with D hard to call. The V end lost 5 bases, the J end lost 7 bases, and 20 bases lay between the germline ends. The CDR3 loop spans 16 amino acids. Germline V CDR1 and CDR2: WNHNN, SYGVQD (reference sequence). The CDR3 is CASSYGLGRLLEKLFF. The CDR3 nucleotides read TGCGCCAGCAGTTATGGCCTCGGGAGGCTTCTTGAAAAACTGTTTTTT.

This sequence joins TRBV27 and TRBJ1-5; D is ambiguous. Germline V CDR1 and CDR2: MNHEY, SMNVEV (reference sequence). Trimming shortened V by 10 bases and J by 4 bases, and 11 bases separated the two germline ends. The CDR3 is 12 amino acids. The CDR3 protein is CATAHGNQPQHF. CDR3 nucleotides: TGTGCCACCGCCCACGGGAATCAGCCCCAGCATTTT.

V is TRBV6-5 and J is TRBJ1-4; D not resolved. The CDR3 is made up of 13 amino acids. Deletions cut 5 bases from V and 8 bases from J, with 12 bases between. Germline V CDR1 and CDR2: MNHEY, SVGAGI. The CDR3 DNA reads TGTGCCAGCAGTCGAGGGATTGGAGAAAAACTGTTTTTT. This codes for CASSRGIGEKLFF.